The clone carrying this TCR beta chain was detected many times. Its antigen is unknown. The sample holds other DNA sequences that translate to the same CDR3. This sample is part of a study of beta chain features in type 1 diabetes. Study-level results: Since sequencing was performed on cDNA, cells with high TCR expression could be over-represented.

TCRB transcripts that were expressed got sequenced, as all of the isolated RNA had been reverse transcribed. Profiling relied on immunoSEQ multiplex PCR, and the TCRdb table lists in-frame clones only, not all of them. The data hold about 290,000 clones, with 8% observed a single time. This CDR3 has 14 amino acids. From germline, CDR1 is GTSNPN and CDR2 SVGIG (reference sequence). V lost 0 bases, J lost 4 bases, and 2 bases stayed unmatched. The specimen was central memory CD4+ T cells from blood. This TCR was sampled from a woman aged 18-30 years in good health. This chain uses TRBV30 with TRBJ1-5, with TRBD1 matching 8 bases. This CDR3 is CAWSVQGGNQPQHF. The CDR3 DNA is TGTGCCTGGAGTGTACAGGGGGGGAATCAGCCCCAGCATTTT.